This record concerns one T cell receptor (beta chain) sequence. The data derive from a study of patients and donors after allogeneic stem cell transplantation. TCRdb reprocessed the RT-PCR reads via MiXCR and lists one record per CDR3 protein. This table holds 920,000 or so distinct CDR3 sequences, about a sixth found once. What was sequenced was blood, either unsorted or a sorted T cell fraction (not recorded which). The receptor comes from a human donor who was either an allogeneic HSCT recipient or a stem cell or donor lymphocyte infusion donor (not recorded which). It is not recorded whose cells these are; they may come from a transplant donor.

The CDR3 nucleotides are TGTGCCACCCGGGGTGGTGGGGCCAACGTCCTGACTTTC. This gives the protein CATRGGGANVLTF. V and J are TRBV6-1 and TRBJ2-6; D possibly corresponds to TRBD2 (5 bases). The germline CDR1 and CDR2 sequences are MNHNS and SASEGT. This CDR3 comprises 13 residues. The germline V and J ends were trimmed by 10 bases and 3 bases, with 10 bases remaining between them.